This T cell receptor (beta chain) was sequenced during a study of T cell responses to AZD1222 COVID-19 vaccine (dated by TCRdb to 2020 to 2023). About the study as a whole: A total of over 230 trial participants underwent TCR sequencing, of whom some 210 received two doses of AZD1222 and about 25 received two doses of the MenACWY control vaccine. Trial participants were enrolled by age into subgroups of 18-55, 56-69 and 70-plus years, and around 150, 28 and 57 TCR-sequenced participants, respectively, were included in these subgroups.

What the time point label conveys for this sample: about 28 days (+/-7) after the second vaccine dose. AZD1222 recipients with second doses at about 4 weeks or about 12 weeks were pooled, because spike-specific TCR depth and breadth did not differ between schedules. Vaccinee samples were obtained from the UK trials COV001 and COV002, which included a single-blind randomized controlled phase 2/3 trial of AZD1222 (ChAdOx1 nCoV-19) in healthy adults. For TCRbeta chain sequencing, PBMC samples were collected from trial participants at day 0 and at day 28 after the second dose. The CDR3 regions of human TCRbeta chains were analyzed by immunosequencing. In the source study's methods: Repertoire TCRs were checked for matches against a reference library of SARS-CoV-2-specific TCRs that had been generated using the MIRA antigen-specificity platform. Breadth was defined as the fraction of unique TCRs that were SARS-CoV-2-associated. Depth was defined as the fraction of total T cells that were SARS-CoV-2-associated. Each spike-specific TCR was assigned to its reactive spike region and to a CD4 or CD8 class using the MIRA data. Log10-transformed breadth and depth values were compared by one-way ANOVA with Sidak's multiple comparisons tests. TCRdb's version of the immuneACCESS table is confined to in-frame rearrangements and falls short of the full clone set. An unresolved V gene accounts for under half of the shortfall where checked; the remainder is of unknown origin. That table supplies the V and J calls and clone size; D and trimming were determined from the DNA. For this sample the table gives over 120,000 clones, of which around 84% were detected only once. Around 5% of the sample is held by the ten biggest clonotypes.

Results the study describes overall, beyond this receptor: Because no day 14 peak-response samples were available, repertoires were characterized only after the peak T cell response. Participants were mostly white British and included more females than males, and it was suggested by the authors that clonal diversity may have been underestimated. The vaccine-associated CD4 TCRs covered the entire spike protein, and the dominant responses fell in regions 160-218 and 743-854. The 56-69-year group was small, and its depth increase did not reach significance, likely because of low power. Nearly half of unique spike-specific TCRs reportedly recognized epitopes outside regions mutated in the B.1.351 and B.1.1.7 variants. After two AZD1222 doses, spike-specific TCR breadth and depth were significantly higher than at day 0 and than in MenACWY recipients. Only five to seven AZD1222 recipients were SARS-CoV-2 seropositive at baseline, limiting conclusions about previously exposed vaccinees.

This clone has just a few counts. Its antigen remains undetermined. There are no base qualities to consult, and no much larger clone falls within one base. In the germline V gene (reference sequence), CDR1 corresponds to MNHEY and CDR2 to SMNVEV. Including cysteine and phenylalanine, the CDR3 has 14 amino acids. Solely the CDR3 DNA is kept, with 42 bases framed from the first base. V loses 4 bases at its end and J loses 4 bases; junction bases beyond the gene matches: 6. The receptor was derived from an adult who received the AZD1222 COVID-19 vaccine. The chain couples TRBV27 to TRBJ2-7, with TRBD1 matching 8 junction bases. The specimen was peripheral blood, collected 28 days after the second AZD1222 dose. The CDR3 reads as follows: CASSSGTGQYEQYF. The sequenced DNA is TGTGCCAGCAGTTCTGGGACAGGACAATACGAGCAGTACTTC.